The entry that follows covers one TCR beta chain sequence. Antigen: not known. This record belongs to a study of T-cell memory formation after mild COVID-19. Study results and limitations: Day 15 to 85 contracting clones showed balanced CD4/CD8; later expanders leaned CD4+.

The CDR3 contains 13 residues. Germline V lookup: CDR1 SQVTM, CDR2 ANQGSEA. V lost 3 bases and J lost 4, with 10 bases in between. TCRdb re-derived calls from the 5' RACE reads in MiXCR, one entry per CDR3 protein. The data hold roughly 370,000 distinct CDR3 sequences, with roughly 15% observed a single time. This TCR was sampled from a man in his late teens or twenties who had mild COVID-19 (a few samples of this study predate the infection). Cell type and time point are not known. The material sequenced was PBMCs or a T cell subset sorted from them (not recorded which). V is TRBV29-1 and J is TRBJ2-1, with unresolved D. DNA of the CDR3: TGCAGCGTTGAGAAGTTATTGTACAATGAGCAGTTCTTC. Protein: CSVEKLLYNEQFF.